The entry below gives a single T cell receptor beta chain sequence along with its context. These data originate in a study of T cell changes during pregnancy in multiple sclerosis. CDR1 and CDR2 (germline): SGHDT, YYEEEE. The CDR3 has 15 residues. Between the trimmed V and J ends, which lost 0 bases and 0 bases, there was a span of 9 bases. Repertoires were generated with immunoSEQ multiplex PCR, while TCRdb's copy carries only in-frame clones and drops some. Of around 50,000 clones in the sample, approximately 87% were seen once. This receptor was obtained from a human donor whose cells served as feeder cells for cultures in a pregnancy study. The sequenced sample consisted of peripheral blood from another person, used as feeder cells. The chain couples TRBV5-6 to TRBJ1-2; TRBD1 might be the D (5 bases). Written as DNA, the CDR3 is TGTGCCAGCAGCTTGGAGGGGCCAGCTAACTATGGCTACACCTTC. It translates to CASSLEGPANYGYTF.